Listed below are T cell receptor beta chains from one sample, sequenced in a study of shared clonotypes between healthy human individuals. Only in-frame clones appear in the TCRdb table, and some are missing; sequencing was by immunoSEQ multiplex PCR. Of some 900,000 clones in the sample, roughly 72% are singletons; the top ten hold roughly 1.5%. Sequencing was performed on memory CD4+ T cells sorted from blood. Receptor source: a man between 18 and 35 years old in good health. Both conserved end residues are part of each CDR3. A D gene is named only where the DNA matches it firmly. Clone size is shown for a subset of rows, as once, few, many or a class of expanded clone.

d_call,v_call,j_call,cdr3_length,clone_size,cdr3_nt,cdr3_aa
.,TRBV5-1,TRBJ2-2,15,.,TGCGCCAGCAGCTTGGAAGGGGGTCACACCGGGGAGCTGTTTTTT,CASSLEGGHTGELFF
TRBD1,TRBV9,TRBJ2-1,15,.,TGTGCCAGCAGCGTAGGCACAGGGGGTTACAATGAGCAGTTCTTC,CASSVGTGGYNEQFF
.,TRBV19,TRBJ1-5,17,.,TGTGCCAGTAGTATTAGGCCGGGACAACGGGCCGGACAGCCCCAGCATTTT,CASSIRPGQRAGQPQHF
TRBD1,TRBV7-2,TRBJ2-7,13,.,TGTGCCAGCAGCCAACAACAGGGGAACGAGCAGTACTTC,CASSQQQGNEQYF
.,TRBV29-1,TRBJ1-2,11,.,TGCTCTATTTCGGGAGTCGATGGCTACACCTTC,CSISGVDGYTF
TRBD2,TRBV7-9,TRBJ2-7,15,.,TGTGCCAGCAGCTTAGACGCGGGGGGGAACTACGAGCAGTACTTC,CASSLDAGGNYEQYF
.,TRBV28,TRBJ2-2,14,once,TGTGCCAGCAGAGGGTTGGATTACACCGGGGAGCTGTTTTTT,CASRGLDYTGELFF
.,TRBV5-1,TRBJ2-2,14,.,TGCGCCAGCAGCCCCGAGAGGGTACACCGGGAGCTGTTTTTT,CASSPERVHRELFF
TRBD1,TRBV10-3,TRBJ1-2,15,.,TGTGCCATCAGTGGGGACAGGGGCACTTACTATGGCTACACCTTC,CAISGDRGTYYGYTF
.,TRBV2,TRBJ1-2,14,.,TGTGCCAGCAGTGGAGGGCCAACTAACTATGGCTACACCTTC,CASSGGPTNYGYTF
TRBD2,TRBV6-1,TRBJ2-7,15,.,TGTGCCAGCAGTGGGGGGACTAGCGGCCCCTACGAGCAGTACTTC,CASSGGTSGPYEQYF
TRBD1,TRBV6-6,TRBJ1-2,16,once,TGTGCCAGCAGTTATGGATCTACAGGGGCCGGATATGGCTACACCTTC,CASSYGSTGAGYGYTF
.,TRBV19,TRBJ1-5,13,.,TGTGCCAGTAACCCAGAAAACAATCAGCCCCAGCATTTT,CASNPENNQPQHF
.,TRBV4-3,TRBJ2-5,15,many,TGCGCCAGCAGCCAAAAAAAGGGACGAGGAGAGACCCAGTACTTC,CASSQKKGRGETQYF
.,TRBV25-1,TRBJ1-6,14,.,TGTGCCAGCGGAGTCTATGTGGCTGACTCACCCCTCCACTTT,CASGVYVADSPLHF
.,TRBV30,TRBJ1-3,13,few,TGTGCCTGGACTTCCGTCTCTGGAAACACCATATATTTT,CAWTSVSGNTIYF
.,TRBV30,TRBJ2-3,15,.,TGTGCCTGGAGTGTCGGGACTCCTAGCACAGATACGCAGTATTTT,CAWSVGTPSTDTQYF
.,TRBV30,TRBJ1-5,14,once,TGTGCCTGGAGTAAACAGGATAGTTTCCAGCCCCAGCATTTT,CAWSKQDSFQPQHF
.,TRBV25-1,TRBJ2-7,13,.,TGTGCCAGCAGTGGGCTCTTAGGCTACGAGCAGTACTTC,CASSGLLGYEQYF
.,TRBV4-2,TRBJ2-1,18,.,TGTGCCAGCAGCCAAGGGCACGTTACCGGGACCGTTAACAATGAGCAGTTCTTC,CASSQGHVTGTVNNEQFF
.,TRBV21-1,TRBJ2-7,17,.,TGTGCCAGCAGCAAAGCAAAACCGCAGCCACGTTCCTACGAGCAGTACTTC,CASSKAKPQPRSYEQYF
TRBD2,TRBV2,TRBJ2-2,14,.,TGTGCCAGCAGTGACGCGGGGGGGCCCGGGGAGCTGTTTTTT,CASSDAGGPGELFF
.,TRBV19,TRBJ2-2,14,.,TGTGCCACAGAGGACTCCCAGGACCACGGGGAGCTGTTTTTT,CATEDSQDHGELFF
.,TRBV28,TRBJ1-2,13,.,TGTGCCAGCAGTTTAAACGGAATTAACGGCTACACCTTC,CASSLNGINGYTF
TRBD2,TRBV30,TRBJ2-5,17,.,TGTGCCTGGAGTGATCCGGGGGGGCCGGGGTTTATCGAGACCCAGTACTTC,CAWSDPGGPGFIETQYF
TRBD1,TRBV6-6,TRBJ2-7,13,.,TGTGCCAGTAGGGGGCAGGGGGCTGGAGAGCAGTACTTC,CASRGQGAGEQYF
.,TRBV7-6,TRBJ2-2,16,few,TGTGCCAGCAGCTCCTGGCGTGTAGGAGACACCGGGGAGCTGTTTTTT,CASSSWRVGDTGELFF
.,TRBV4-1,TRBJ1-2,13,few,TGCGCCAGCAGCCACCCCCTGGGCTATGGCTACACCTTC,CASSHPLGYGYTF
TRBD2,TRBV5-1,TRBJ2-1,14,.,TGCGCCAGCAGCGCGGGAGGAGCTGGGAATGAGCAGTTCTTC,CASSAGGAGNEQFF
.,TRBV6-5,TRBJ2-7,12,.,TGTGCCAGCAGTTACCGTAGTCACGAGCAGTACTTC,CASSYRSHEQYF
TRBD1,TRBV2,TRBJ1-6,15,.,TGTGCCAGCAGGCACACCGGGACAGGGGTAACACCCCTCCACTTT,CASRHTGTGVTPLHF
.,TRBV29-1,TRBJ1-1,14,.,TGCAGCGTTGCAGGAGGGCGAGGGAACACTGAAGCTTTCTTT,CSVAGGRGNTEAFF
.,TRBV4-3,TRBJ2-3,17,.,TGCGCCAGCAGCCAACAACTACCGACAGGCTCCGTAGATACGCAGTATTTT,CASSQQLPTGSVDTQYF
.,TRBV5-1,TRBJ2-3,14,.,TGCGCCAGCAGCTTAGGTGGGACCACAGATACGCAGTATTTT,CASSLGGTTDTQYF
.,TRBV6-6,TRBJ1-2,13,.,TGTGCCAGCAGCCCGGACAGAGCTTATGGCTACACCTTC,CASSPDRAYGYTF
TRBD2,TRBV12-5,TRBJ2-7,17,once,TGTGCTAGTGCCGTAACCGGGACTAGCGCCTTGCGCTACGAGCAGTACTTC,CASAVTGTSALRYEQYF
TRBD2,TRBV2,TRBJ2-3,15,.,TGTGCCAGTTCACAACTAGCGGGGGGGGCAGATACGCAGTATTTT,CASSQLAGGADTQYF
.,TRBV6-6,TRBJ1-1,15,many,TGTGCCAGCAGTTACTCGAGCGGGGTGGGCACTGAAGCTTTCTTT,CASSYSSGVGTEAFF
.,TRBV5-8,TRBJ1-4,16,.,TGTGCCAGCAGCTTGCTGGGAAGCTCATCGAGTGAAAAACTGTTTTTT,CASSLLGSSSSEKLFF
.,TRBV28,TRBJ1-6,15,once,TGTGCCAGCAGTTTCTCGGGGCCAGGGAATTCACCCCTCCACTTT,CASSFSGPGNSPLHF
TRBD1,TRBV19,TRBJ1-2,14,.,TGTGCCAGTAGTCCGGGACAGGGCCCCTATGGCTACACCTTC,CASSPGQGPYGYTF
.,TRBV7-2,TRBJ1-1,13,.,TGTGCCAGCAGCACCGGACGGAACACTGAAGCTTTCTTT,CASSTGRNTEAFF
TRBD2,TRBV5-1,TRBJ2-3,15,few,TGCGCCAGCAGCTTAGCGGGGGGCCCCACAGATACGCAGTATTTT,CASSLAGGPTDTQYF
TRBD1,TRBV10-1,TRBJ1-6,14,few,TGCGCCAGCAGTGAGGGACAGGGGCACTCACCCCTCCACTTT,CASSEGQGHSPLHF
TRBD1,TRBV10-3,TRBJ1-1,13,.,TGTGCCATCAGTACAGGGGGGAACACTGAAGCTTTCTTT,CAISTGGNTEAFF
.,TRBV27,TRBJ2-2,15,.,TGTGCCAGCAGTTTATCCGGCCAAGACACCGGGGAGCTGTTTTTT,CASSLSGQDTGELFF
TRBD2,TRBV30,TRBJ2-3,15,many,TGTGCCTGGAGTGTACGGACGGGAGGGACAGATACGCAGTATTTT,CAWSVRTGGTDTQYF
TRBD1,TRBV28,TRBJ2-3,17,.,TGTGCCAGCAGTACTAGCCGGGACAGGATTAGCACAGATACGCAGTATTTT,CASSTSRDRISTDTQYF
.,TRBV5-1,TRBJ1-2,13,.,TGCGCCAGCAACCCTACCCCCGATAGTGGCTACACCTTC,CASNPTPDSGYTF
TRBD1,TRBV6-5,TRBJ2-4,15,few,TGTGCCAGCAGTTACACGGCAGGGGGTACGAACATTCAGTACTTC,CASSYTAGGTNIQYF
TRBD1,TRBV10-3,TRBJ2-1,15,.,TGTGCCATCAGTGCCGGGACAGGGGACTACAATGAGCAGTTCTTC,CAISAGTGDYNEQFF
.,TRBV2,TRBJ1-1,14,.,TGTGCCAGCAGTGAGCGGGCAGGGAACACTGAAGCTTTCTTT,CASSERAGNTEAFF
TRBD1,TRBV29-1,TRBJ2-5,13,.,TGCAGCGTTGCCGAGGACAGGGGAGAGACCCAGTACTTC,CSVAEDRGETQYF
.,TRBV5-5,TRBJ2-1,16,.,TGTGCCAGCAGCTTGAGCGTGACTGGACCGTACAATGAGCAGTTCTTC,CASSLSVTGPYNEQFF
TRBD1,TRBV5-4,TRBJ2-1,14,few,TGTGCCAGCAGCTTGGGGACAGGGGGTCGTGAGCAGTTCTTC,CASSLGTGGREQFF